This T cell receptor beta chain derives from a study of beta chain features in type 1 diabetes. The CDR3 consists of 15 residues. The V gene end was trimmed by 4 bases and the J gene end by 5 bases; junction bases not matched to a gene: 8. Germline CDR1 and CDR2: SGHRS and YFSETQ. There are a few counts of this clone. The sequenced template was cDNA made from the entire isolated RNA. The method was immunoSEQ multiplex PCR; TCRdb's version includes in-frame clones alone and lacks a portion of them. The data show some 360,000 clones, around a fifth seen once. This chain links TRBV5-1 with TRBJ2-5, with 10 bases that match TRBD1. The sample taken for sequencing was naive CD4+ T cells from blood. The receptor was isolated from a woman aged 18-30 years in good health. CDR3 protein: CASSLGGQGSETQYF. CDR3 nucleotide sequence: TGCGCCAGCAGCCTAGGGGGACAGGGGAGTGAGACCCAGTACTTC.